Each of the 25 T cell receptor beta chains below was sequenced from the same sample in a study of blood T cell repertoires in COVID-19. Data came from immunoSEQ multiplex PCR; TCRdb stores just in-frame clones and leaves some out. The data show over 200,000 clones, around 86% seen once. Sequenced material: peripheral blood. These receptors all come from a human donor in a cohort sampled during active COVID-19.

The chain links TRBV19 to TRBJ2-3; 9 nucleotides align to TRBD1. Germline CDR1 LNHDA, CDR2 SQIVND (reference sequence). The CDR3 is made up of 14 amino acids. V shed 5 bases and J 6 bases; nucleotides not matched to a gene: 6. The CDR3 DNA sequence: TGTGCCAGTAGTGCGACAGGGGGTATGGATACGCAGTATTTT. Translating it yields CASSATGGMDTQYF.

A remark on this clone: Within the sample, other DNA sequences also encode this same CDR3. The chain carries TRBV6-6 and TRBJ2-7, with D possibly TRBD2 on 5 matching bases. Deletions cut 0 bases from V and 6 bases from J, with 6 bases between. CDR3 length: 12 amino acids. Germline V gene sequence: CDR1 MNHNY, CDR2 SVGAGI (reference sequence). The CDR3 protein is CASSYSEGEQYF. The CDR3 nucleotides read TGTGCCAGCAGTTACTCTGAGGGCGAGCAGTACTTC.

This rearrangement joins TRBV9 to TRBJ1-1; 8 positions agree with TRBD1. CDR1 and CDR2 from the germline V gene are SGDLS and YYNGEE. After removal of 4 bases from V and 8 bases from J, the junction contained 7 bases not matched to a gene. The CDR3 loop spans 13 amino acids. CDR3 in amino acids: CASSLPDRAEAFF. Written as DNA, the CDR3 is TGTGCCAGCAGCCTCCCGGACAGGGCGGAAGCTTTCTTT.

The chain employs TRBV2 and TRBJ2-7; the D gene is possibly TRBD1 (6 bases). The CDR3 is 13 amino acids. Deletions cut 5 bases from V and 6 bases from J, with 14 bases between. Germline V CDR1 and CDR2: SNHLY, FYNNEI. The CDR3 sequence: CASSYTGTLEQYF. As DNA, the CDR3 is TGTGCCAGCAGTTACACAGGGACCCTCGAGCAGTACTTC.

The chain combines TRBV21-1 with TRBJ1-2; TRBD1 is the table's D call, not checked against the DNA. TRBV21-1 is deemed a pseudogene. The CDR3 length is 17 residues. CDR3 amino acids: CASSKVTVFRANYGYTF. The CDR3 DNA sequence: TGTGCCAGCAGCAAGGTGACAGTATTTAGAGCTAACTATGGCTACACCTTC.

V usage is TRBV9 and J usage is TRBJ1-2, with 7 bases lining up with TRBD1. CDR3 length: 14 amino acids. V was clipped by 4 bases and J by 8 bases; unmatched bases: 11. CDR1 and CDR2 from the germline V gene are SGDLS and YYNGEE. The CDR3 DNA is TGTGCCAGCAGCCGACAGGGCCCCCTTGAGGGCTACACCTTC. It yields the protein CASSRQGPLEGYTF. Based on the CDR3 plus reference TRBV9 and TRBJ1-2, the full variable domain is DSGVTQTPKHLITATGQRVTLRCSPRSGDLSVYWYQQSLDQGLQFLIQYYNGEERAKGNILERFSAQQFPDLHSELNLSSLELGDSALYFCASSRQGPLEGYTFGSGTRLTVV.

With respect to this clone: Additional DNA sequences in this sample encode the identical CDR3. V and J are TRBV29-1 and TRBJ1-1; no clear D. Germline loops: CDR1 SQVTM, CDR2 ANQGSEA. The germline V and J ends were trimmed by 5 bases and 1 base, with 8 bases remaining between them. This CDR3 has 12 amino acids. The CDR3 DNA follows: TGCAGCGTTCGCAGAGGGAACACTGAAGCTTTCTTT. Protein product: CSVRRGNTEAFF.

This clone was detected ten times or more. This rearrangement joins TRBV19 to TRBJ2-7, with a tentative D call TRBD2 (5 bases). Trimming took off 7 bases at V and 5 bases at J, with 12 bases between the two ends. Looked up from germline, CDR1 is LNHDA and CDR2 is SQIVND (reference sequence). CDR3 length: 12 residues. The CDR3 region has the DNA TGTGCCAGTATGTCTAGCAGCCACGAGCAGTACTTC. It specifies CASMSSSHEQYF. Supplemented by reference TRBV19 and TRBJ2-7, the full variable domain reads DGGITQSPKYLFRKEGQNVTLSCEQNLNHDAMYWYRQDPGQGLRLIYYSQIVNDFQKGDIAEGYSVSREKKESFPLTVTSAQKNPTAFYLCASMSSSHEQYFGPGTRLTVT.

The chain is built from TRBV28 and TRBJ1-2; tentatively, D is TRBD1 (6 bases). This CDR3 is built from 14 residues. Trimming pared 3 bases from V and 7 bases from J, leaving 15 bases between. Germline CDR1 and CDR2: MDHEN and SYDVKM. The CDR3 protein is CASSFEFTGTGYTF. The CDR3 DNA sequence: TGTGCCAGCAGTTTCGAATTTACAGGGACTGGCTACACCTTC.

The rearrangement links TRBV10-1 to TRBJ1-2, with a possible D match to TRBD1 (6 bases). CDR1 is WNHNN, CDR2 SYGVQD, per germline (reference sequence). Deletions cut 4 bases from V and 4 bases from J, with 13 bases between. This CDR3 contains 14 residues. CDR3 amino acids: CASSGEGTFYGYTF. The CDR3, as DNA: TGCGCCAGCAGTGGTGAAGGGACATTCTATGGCTACACCTTC.

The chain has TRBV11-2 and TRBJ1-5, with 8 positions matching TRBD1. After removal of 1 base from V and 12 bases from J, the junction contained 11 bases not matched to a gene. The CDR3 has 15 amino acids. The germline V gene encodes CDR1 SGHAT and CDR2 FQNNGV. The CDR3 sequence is CASSLGDRGPPLQHF. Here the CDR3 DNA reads TGTGCCAGCAGCTTAGGCGACAGGGGCCCTCCTCTCCAGCATTTT.

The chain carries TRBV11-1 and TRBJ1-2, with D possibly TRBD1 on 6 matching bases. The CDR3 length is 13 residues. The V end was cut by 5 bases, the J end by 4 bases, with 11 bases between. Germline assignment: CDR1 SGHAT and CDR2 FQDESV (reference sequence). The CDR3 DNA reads TGTGCCAGCAGCCAACAGGGTCCCTATGGCTACACCTTC. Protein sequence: CASSQQGPYGYTF.

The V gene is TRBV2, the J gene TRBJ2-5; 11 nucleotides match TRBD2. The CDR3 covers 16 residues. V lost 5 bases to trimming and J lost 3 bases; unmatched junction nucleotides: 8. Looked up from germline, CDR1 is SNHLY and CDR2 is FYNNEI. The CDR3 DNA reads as TGTGCCAGCAGTTCTTCTCTGGGACTAGCGGAAGAGACCCAGTACTTC. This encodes CASSSSLGLAEETQYF.

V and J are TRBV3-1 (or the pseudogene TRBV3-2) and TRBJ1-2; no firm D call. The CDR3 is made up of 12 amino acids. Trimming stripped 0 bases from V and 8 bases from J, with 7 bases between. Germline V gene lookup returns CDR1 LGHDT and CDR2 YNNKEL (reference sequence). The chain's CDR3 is CASSQDRRGYTF. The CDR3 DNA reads TGTGCCAGCAGCCAAGATCGGCGGGGCTACACCTTC.

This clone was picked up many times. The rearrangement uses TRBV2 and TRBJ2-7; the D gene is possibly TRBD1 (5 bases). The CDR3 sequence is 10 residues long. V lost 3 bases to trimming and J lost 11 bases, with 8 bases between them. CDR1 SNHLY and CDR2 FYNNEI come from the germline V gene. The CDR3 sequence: CASSDRVEYF. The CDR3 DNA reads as TGTGCCAGCAGTGACAGGGTCGAGTACTTC.

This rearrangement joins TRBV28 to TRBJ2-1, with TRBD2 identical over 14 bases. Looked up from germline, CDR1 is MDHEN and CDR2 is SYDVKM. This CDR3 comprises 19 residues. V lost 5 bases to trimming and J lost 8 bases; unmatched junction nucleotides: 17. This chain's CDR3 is CASSPPGPGTSGSMHEQFF. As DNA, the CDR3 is TGTGCCAGCAGTCCCCCCGGTCCCGGGACTAGCGGGAGTATGCATGAGCAGTTCTTC.

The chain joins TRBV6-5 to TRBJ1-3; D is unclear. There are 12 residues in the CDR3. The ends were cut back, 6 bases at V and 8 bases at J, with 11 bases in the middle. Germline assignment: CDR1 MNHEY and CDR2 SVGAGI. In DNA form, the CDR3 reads TGTGCCAGCAGGACCGACGGGGACACCATATATTTT. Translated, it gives CASRTDGDTIYF.

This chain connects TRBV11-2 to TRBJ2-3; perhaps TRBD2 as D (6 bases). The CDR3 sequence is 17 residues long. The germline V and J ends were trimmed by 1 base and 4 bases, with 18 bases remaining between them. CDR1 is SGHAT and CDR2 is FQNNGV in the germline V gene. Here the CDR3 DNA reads TGTGCCAGCAGCTTAGCCCGGGATACGGGAGACTCAGATACGCAGTATTTT. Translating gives CASSLARDTGDSDTQYF.

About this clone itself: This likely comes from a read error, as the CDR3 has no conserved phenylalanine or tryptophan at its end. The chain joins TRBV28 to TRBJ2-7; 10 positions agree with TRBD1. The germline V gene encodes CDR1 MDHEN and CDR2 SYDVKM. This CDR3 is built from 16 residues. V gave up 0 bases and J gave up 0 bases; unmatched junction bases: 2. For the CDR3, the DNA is TGTGCCAGCAGTTTATGGGGACAGGGGCACTCCTACGAGCAGTACCTC. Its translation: CASSLWGQGHSYEQYL.

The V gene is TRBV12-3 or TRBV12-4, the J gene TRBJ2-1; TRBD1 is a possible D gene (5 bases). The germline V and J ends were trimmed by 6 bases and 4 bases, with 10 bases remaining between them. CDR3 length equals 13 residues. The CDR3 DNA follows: TGTGCCAGCAGGCTCCGACAGTACAATGAGCAGTTCTTC. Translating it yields CASRLRQYNEQFF.

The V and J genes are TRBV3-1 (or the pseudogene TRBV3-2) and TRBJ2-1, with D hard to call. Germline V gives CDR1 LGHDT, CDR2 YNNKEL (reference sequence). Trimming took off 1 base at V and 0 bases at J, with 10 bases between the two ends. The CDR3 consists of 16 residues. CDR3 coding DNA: TGTGCCAGCAGCCAAGGGTACTGGAGCTCCTACAATGAGCAGTTCTTC. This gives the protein CASSQGYWSSYNEQFF.

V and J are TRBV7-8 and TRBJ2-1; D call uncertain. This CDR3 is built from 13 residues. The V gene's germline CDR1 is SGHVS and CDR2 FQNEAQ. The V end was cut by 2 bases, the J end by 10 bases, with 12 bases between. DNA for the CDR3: TGTGCCAGCAGCTTAAAGATTGTGGGCGAGCAGTTCTTC. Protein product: CASSLKIVGEQFF.

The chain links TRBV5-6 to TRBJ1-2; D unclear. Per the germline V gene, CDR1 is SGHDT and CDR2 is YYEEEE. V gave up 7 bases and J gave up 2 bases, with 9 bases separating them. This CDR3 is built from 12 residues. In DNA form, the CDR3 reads TGTGCCAGCTCGTGGGCCAACTATGGCTACACCTTC. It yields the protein CASSWANYGYTF.

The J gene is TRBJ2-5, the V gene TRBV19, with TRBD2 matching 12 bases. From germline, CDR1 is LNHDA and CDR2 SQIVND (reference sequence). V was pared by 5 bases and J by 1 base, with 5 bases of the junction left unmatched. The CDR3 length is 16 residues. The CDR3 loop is CASSLTSGRSQETQYF. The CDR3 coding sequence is TGTGCCAGTAGTCTGACTAGCGGGAGATCCCAAGAGACCCAGTACTTC.

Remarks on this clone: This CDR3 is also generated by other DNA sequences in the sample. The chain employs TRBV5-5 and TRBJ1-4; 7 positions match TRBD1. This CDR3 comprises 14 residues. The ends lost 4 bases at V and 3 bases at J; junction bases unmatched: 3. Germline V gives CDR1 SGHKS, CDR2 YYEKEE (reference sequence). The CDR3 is CASSRTGANEKLFF. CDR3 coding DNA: TGTGCCAGCAGCCGCACAGGGGCTAATGAAAAACTGTTTTTT.